This is a list of T cell receptor beta chains from one sample in a study of long-term antiretroviral therapy in people with HIV. Sequencing used immunoSEQ multiplex PCR; TCRdb keeps in-frame clones, though not all of them. Of about 30,000 clones in the sample, approximately 94% were seen once. The material was unsorted PBMCs, obtained approximately 7.4 years after starting antiretroviral therapy. These receptors came from a man between 45 and 60 years old with HIV. CDR3s include the opening cysteine and the closing phenylalanine or tryptophan. The D gene is left open where the match is weak.

V gene	J gene	D gene	CDR3 DNA	CDR3 protein
TRBV18	TRBJ2-7	TRBD2	TGTGCCAGCTCACGGACTAGCTCCTACGAGCAGTACTTC	CASSRTSSYEQYF
TRBV6-5	TRBJ2-3	-	TGTGCCAGCAGTTCTGAGCCTAGCACAGATACGCAGTATTTT	CASSSEPSTDTQYF
TRBV9	TRBJ2-2	TRBD2	TGTGCCAGCAGCGCCCTAGCGGGGACCGGGGAGCTGTTTTTT	CASSALAGTGELFF
TRBV5-6	TRBJ2-3	-	TGTGCCAGCAGCATCGGACGGGTCACAGATACGCAGTATTTT	CASSIGRVTDTQYF
TRBV6-1	TRBJ1-1	-	TGTGCCAGCACTGACACCCACGCAGCTTTCTTT	CASTDTHAAFF
TRBV6-5	TRBJ1-3	-	TGTGCCAGCAGTTACGGGCTGGCAGGGGATGGGTACACCATATATTTT	CASSYGLAGDGYTIYF
TRBV19	TRBJ1-1	-	TGTGCCAGCATCCATCTCACGTTCATGAACACTGAAGCTTTCTTT	CASIHLTFMNTEAFF
TRBV10-2	TRBJ1-5	-	TGCGCCAGCAGTGATCGGGGGCCTTATAGCAATCAGCCCCAGCATTTT	CASSDRGPYSNQPQHF
TRBV7-8	TRBJ1-6	-	TGTGCCAGCAGCTTAAGGGAGGGTAAGGATTCACCCCTCCACTTT	CASSLREGKDSPLHF
TRBV9	TRBJ2-3	-	TGTGCCAGCAGCTTTGAGGGTACGCAGTATTTT	CASSFEGTQYF
TRBV5-4	TRBJ2-7	-	TGTGCCAGCAGCCAACAAGGACAGACCTACGAGCAGTACTTC	CASSQQGQTYEQYF
TRBV13	TRBJ1-2	-	TGTGCCAGCAGCTTCTCCTCCAGGGTATCTGAGGGCTACACCTTC	CASSFSSRVSEGYTF
TRBV4-2	TRBJ1-6	TRBD1	TGTGCCAGCAGCCAAACGGGGACAGGCCACTCACCCCTCCACTTT	CASSQTGTGHSPLHF
TRBV5-4	TRBJ1-6	TRBD1	TGTGCCAGCAGCACGTGGACAGGGAGCTCCTATAATTCACCCCTCCACTTT	CASSTWTGSSYNSPLHF